This TCR beta chain was captured in a study of graft-versus-host responses after intestinal transplantation. The V gene lost 6 bases and the J gene lost 0 bases, with 12 bases spanning the gap. This CDR3 comprises 14 residues. The germline V gene encodes CDR1 MNHEY and CDR2 SMNVEV (reference sequence). On this clone itself: The antigen is not known.

Data came from immunoSEQ multiplex PCR; TCRdb stores just in-frame clones and leaves some out. The sample records tens of thousands of clones, about 94% being singletons. Material: unstimulated CD8+ T cells sorted from spleen or lymph node cells, obtained before intestinal transplant. The chain couples TRBV27 to TRBJ2-7, with D unresolved. This TCR came from a human donor who received an intestinal transplant. DNA of the CDR3: TGTGCCAGCAGGAGTGGCCACTACTCCTACGAGCAGTACTTC. Its translation: CASRSGHYSYEQYF.